Presented here are 16 T cell receptor beta chains from one specimen sequenced in a study of CD8 T cells in ankylosing spondylitis. TCRdb re-called the 5' RACE reads through MiXCR, storing one row per CDR3 protein. The sample yields about 840,000 distinct CDR3 sequences, around 11% seen once. Regarding the study as a whole: Ankylosing spondylitis blood appeared to be characterized by a TCR beta motif of 8 or 9 highly homologous variants.

These receptors have no known antigen. Source material: blood, either unsorted or a sorted T cell fraction (not recorded which). Receptor source: a male donor with ankylosing spondylitis.

This clonotype was counted between two and nine times. V and J are TRBV20-1 and TRBJ2-3, with D tentatively TRBD1 or TRBD2 (6 bases each). Germline CDR1 reads DFQATT; CDR2 reads SNEGSKA (reference sequence). Between the trimmed V and J ends, which lost 0 bases and 0 bases, there was a span of 13 bases. There are 16 residues in the CDR3. The CDR3 DNA sequence: TGCAGTGCTAGAGACCCTAGGGGGAGGAGCACAGATACGCAGTATTTT. This sequence encodes CSARDPRGRSTDTQYF.

This clonotype was found many times. The chain recombines TRBV29-1 with TRBJ2-1; a possible D gene is TRBD2 (5 bases). CDR1 SQVTM and CDR2 ANQGSEA come from the germline V gene. The CDR3 has 14 amino acids. The V and J ends lost 4 bases and 1 base respectively, with 11 bases between them. The DNA of the CDR3 is TGCAGCGTTGTCCGGGGAATGTCCTACAATGAGCAGTTCTTC. Amino acid sequence: CSVVRGMSYNEQFF.

V gene TRBV5-1 combines with J gene TRBJ2-3; D may be TRBD1 (6 bases). CDR3 length: 14 amino acids. V lost 3 bases and J 0 bases, leaving 8 bases between the germline ends. Germline CDR1 reads SGHRS; CDR2 reads YFSETQ. CDR3 sequence: CASSWTASTDTQYF. Here the CDR3 DNA reads TGCGCCAGCAGCTGGACAGCTAGCACAGATACGCAGTATTTT.

This chain links TRBV6-2 or TRBV6-3 with TRBJ1-1; no clear D gene. Trimming removed 6 bases from V and 0 bases from J, with 8 bases in between. Looked up from germline, CDR1 is MNHEY and CDR2 is SVGEGT. This CDR3 contains 13 residues. Written as DNA, the CDR3 is TGTGCCAGCAGATTGACAATGAACACTGAAGCTTTCTTT. Amino acids: CASRLTMNTEAFF.

The rearrangement uses TRBV4-2 and TRBJ2-3; D is possibly TRBD1 (5 bases). CDR1 LGHNA and CDR2 YNFKEQ come from the germline V gene. Trimming took off 5 bases at V and 4 bases at J, with 13 bases between the two ends. The CDR3 extends over 14 amino acids. The CDR3 here is CASSAGPQSDTQYF. CDR3 bases: TGTGCCAGCAGCGCAGGGCCCCAATCAGATACGCAGTATTTT.

This clonotype came up many times. The chain links TRBV20-1 to TRBJ2-4; D possibly matches TRBD1 or TRBD2 (6 bases each). V lost 2 bases and J 8 bases, leaving 10 bases between the germline ends. The CDR3 sequence is 12 residues long. The germline gives CDR1 DFQATT, CDR2 SNEGSKA (reference sequence). The CDR3 loop reads CSARTGRYIQYF. DNA of the CDR3: TGCAGTGCTAGAACAGGGAGGTACATTCAGTACTTC.

The J gene is TRBJ1-1, the V gene TRBV12-3 or TRBV12-4; D is unclear. The CDR3 consists of 13 residues. V was shortened by 5 bases and J by 1 base, with 8 bases between the two germline ends. CDR3 sequence reads: CASSRRWNTEAFF. The CDR3 DNA is TGTGCCAGCAGTCGAAGGTGGAACACTGAAGCTTTCTTT.

In its sample, this clonotype was seen a few times. The J gene is TRBJ2-4, the V gene TRBV4-2; D gene unclear. The CDR3 totals 15 residues. The ends were cut back, 1 base at V and 1 base at J, with 8 bases in the middle. CDR1 is LGHNA, CDR2 YNFKEQ, per germline. DNA of the CDR3: TGTGCCAGCAGCCAAGTTAGCTCGGCCAAAAACATTCAGTACTTC. Its translation: CASSQVSSAKNIQYF.

This clonotype has just a few counts. This chain uses TRBV7-6 with TRBJ2-3; tentatively, D is TRBD1 or TRBD2 (5 bases each). Between the trimmed V and J ends, which lost 1 base and 4 bases, there was a span of 12 bases. CDR3 length equals 15 residues. Germline-derived CDR1 and CDR2 are SGHVS and FNYEAQ. The CDR3: CASSLVTGGADTQYF. In DNA form, the CDR3 reads TGTGCCAGCAGCTTAGTGACTGGGGGTGCAGATACGCAGTATTTT.

The chain is built from TRBV27 and TRBJ2-3; 8 nucleotides match TRBD1. Losses at the gene ends were 5 bases for V and 4 bases for J; bases not matched to a gene: 8. CDR1 and CDR2 (germline): MNHEY, SMNVEV (reference sequence). The CDR3 has 15 residues. CDR3 residues: CASSIRQGLSDTQYF. CDR3 DNA: TGTGCCAGCAGTATACGACAGGGGCTATCAGATACGCAGTATTTT.

The CDR3 DNA follows: TGTGCCAGTTCGTTTAGAGGCAGCGCCGGGGAGCTGTTTTTT. Encoded protein: CASSFRGSAGELFF. This chain connects TRBV6-1 to TRBJ2-2; unclear D gene. Germline CDR1 is MNHNS and CDR2 is SASEGT. Trimming removed 9 bases from V and 6 bases from J, with 17 bases in between. This CDR3 has 14 amino acids.

The gene calls are TRBV5-1 and TRBJ2-1; D gene unclear. The germline V gene encodes CDR1 SGHRS and CDR2 YFSETQ. V lost 0 bases and J 5 bases, leaving 9 bases between the germline ends. The CDR3 runs to 14 residues. The CDR3 bases are TGCGCCAGCAGCTTGGAAACCAGAGACAATGAGCAGTTCTTC. This sequence encodes CASSLETRDNEQFF.

This clonotype was recorded a few times. CDR3: CASRRDGGDSYNEQFF. Written as DNA, the CDR3 is TGTGCCAGTAGAAGGGACGGAGGGGACTCCTACAATGAGCAGTTCTTC. V usage is TRBV19 and J usage is TRBJ2-1; possible D gene TRBD2, 6 bases. The V end lost 6 bases, the J end lost 0 bases, and 15 bases lay between the germline ends. CDR1 and CDR2 (germline): LNHDA, SQIVND (reference sequence). This CDR3 comprises 16 residues.

The chain recombines TRBV27 with TRBJ1-2; 10 bases are shared with TRBD1. Per the germline V gene, CDR1 is MNHEY and CDR2 is SMNVEV (reference sequence). Unmatched junction bases numbered 3, after V lost 4 bases and J lost 4 bases. CDR3 length: 14 amino acids. CDR3 DNA sequence: TGTGCCAGCAGTTGGGACAGGGGATCCTATGGCTACACCTTC. It translates to CASSWDRGSYGYTF.

CDR3 residues: CASSLNTGGANVLTF. For the CDR3, the DNA is TGTGCCAGCTCACTAAATACCGGAGGGGCCAACGTCCTGACTTTC. The rearrangement links TRBV18 to TRBJ2-6; D gene unclear. Germline CDR1 KGHSH, CDR2 LQKENI. CDR3 length: 15 residues. V lost 4 bases and J lost 4, with 11 bases in between.

In this sample, this clonotype turned up many times. V is TRBV24-1 and J is TRBJ2-1, with 12 bases that match TRBD2. This CDR3 comprises 19 residues. The trim removed 5 bases at V and 0 bases at J, leaving 10 bases unmatched. Germline lookup yields CDR1 KGHDR and CDR2 SFDVKD. CDR3: CATSGGLAGSSSSYNEQFF. As DNA, the CDR3 is TGTGCCACCAGTGGCGGACTAGCGGGAAGTAGTAGCTCCTACAATGAGCAGTTCTTC.